This TCR beta chain stems from a study of blood T cell repertoires in COVID-19. CDR3 length equals 19 residues. Germline CDR1 is SGHRS and CDR2 is YFSETQ. The V gene lost 0 bases and the J gene lost 0 bases, with 21 bases spanning the gap. Per the original data handling: By means of reference gene primer amplification, nucleated cell counts were estimated. Produced via immunoSEQ multiplex PCR; TCRdb's table is partial and in-frame only. That table furnishes V, J and clone size, whereas the DNA furnished D and trimming. The sample yields fewer than 150,000 clones, around 91% seen once. The chain uses TRBV5-1 and TRBJ1-1; a weak D match, TRBD1 (6 bases). The sequence was collected from a woman aged 55-69 years with COVID-19, enrolled during active disease. Source material: peripheral blood. The DNA of the CDR3 is TGCGCCAGCAGCTTGGCCAGGTCCCCTCGGACAGTCTTGAACACTGAAGCTTTCTTT. Translated: CASSLARSPRTVLNTEAFF.